A single sample gave rise to the 29 T cell receptor beta chains below, sequenced in a study of control samples from healthy donors and cancer patients. The protocol was immunoSEQ multiplex PCR, while the TCRdb copy is restricted to in-frame clones and leaves out a portion. This sample yields fewer than 20,000 clones, of which around 83% are seen a single time; around 30% belongs to the top ten. Source material: PBMCs. These receptors were taken from a man older than 75 with head and neck cancer.

This clone was recorded once. The J gene is TRBJ2-3, the V gene TRBV11-3, with unresolved D. Germline CDR1 is SGHNT and CDR2 is YENEEA. This CDR3 contains 13 residues. The V gene lost 0 bases and the J gene lost 6 bases, with 7 bases spanning the gap. CDR3 in amino acids: CASSLDGTDTQYF. The DNA for the CDR3 is TGTGCCAGCAGCTTAGATGGAACGGATACGCAGTATTTT.

The DNA for the CDR3 is TGTGCCACCAGCGCGGGGCGGACACTTAATCAGCCCCAGCATTTT. The encoded protein is CATSAGRTLNQPQHF. The genes are TRBV15 and TRBJ1-5; D is possibly TRBD1 (5 bases). Looked up from germline, CDR1 is LNHNV and CDR2 is YYDKDF (reference sequence). There are 15 residues in the CDR3. V dropped 5 bases and J dropped 4 bases, with 15 bases sitting between them. Variable domain in full (rest from reference TRBV15 and TRBJ1-5): DAMVIQNPRYQVTQFGKPVTLSCSQTLNHNVMYWYQQKSSQAPKLLFHYYDKDFNNEADTPDNFQSRRPNTSFCFLDIRSPGLGDTAMYLCATSAGRTLNQPQHFGDGTRLSIL.

The genes are TRBV29-1 and TRBJ2-3; TRBD1 matches at 7 bases. Germline V gives CDR1 SQVTM, CDR2 ANQGSEA. The V and J ends lost 2 bases and 0 bases, in that order; junction bases with no gene match: 2. This CDR3 is built from 14 residues. The CDR3 spells CSVERGQSTDTQYF. CDR3 DNA sequence: TGCAGCGTTGAAAGGGGACAGAGCACAGATACGCAGTATTTT.

The chain recombines TRBV7-2 with TRBJ2-3; possibly TRBD2 for D (5 bases). The V gene lost 0 bases and the J gene lost 6 bases, with 19 bases spanning the gap. Germline V lookup: CDR1 SGHTA, CDR2 FQGNSA. This CDR3 contains 17 residues. The CDR3 region is CASSLAYLGIREDTQYF. In DNA form, the CDR3 reads TGTGCCAGCAGCTTAGCTTACCTCGGGATCAGAGAGGATACGCAGTATTTT.

The genes are TRBV7-9 and TRBJ1-1; 10 bases align to TRBD1. CDR3 length: 14 residues. Per the germline V gene, CDR1 is SEHNR and CDR2 is FQNEAQ (reference sequence). V shed 4 bases, J shed 4 bases, and the junction held 3 bases outside the gene matches. The CDR3 DNA reads as TGTGCCAGCAGCTCCGGGACAGGGGTCACTGAAGCTTTCTTT. It is translated as CASSSGTGVTEAFF.

The J gene is TRBJ2-7, the V gene TRBV11-3, with 9 bases aligning to TRBD1. This CDR3 spans 13 amino acids. With V trimmed by 5 bases and J by 3 bases, 2 bases remained unmatched. Germline CDR1 reads SGHNT; CDR2 reads YENEEA. The CDR3 DNA follows: TGTGCCAGCAGCCCGGGACAGGGCTACGAGCAGTACTTC. Translating gives CASSPGQGYEQYF.

The rearrangement uses TRBV7-8 and TRBJ2-5; tentatively, D is TRBD1 or TRBD2 (5 bases each). From germline, CDR1 is SGHVS and CDR2 FQNEAQ. Trimming left V 5 bases short and J 5 bases short, with 21 bases between. There are 16 residues in the CDR3. This chain's CDR3 is CASSPLNSDRGETQYF. The CDR3 DNA follows: TGTGCCAGCAGCCCACTCAACAGCGACAGAGGGGAGACCCAGTACTTC.

This clone has more than one count but fewer than ten. The rearrangement uses TRBV4-2 and TRBJ2-7; D gene unclear. From germline, CDR1 is LGHNA and CDR2 YNFKEQ. CDR3 size: 14 residues. The V gene lost 1 base and the J gene lost 2 bases, with 9 bases spanning the gap. The CDR3 DNA reads TGTGCCAGCAGCCAAGTCGAGGACCCCTACGAGCAGTACTTC. This encodes CASSQVEDPYEQYF.

The chain couples TRBV7-2 to TRBJ1-5, with 12 bases that match TRBD1. This CDR3 is 19 amino acids long. Germline V gives CDR1 SGHTA, CDR2 FQGNSA. The junction had 15 bases not matched to a gene; V was cut back by 8 bases and J by 1 base. CDR3 in DNA: TGTGCCAGCGCGCGAGTAGGGACAGGGGGCGCAGGAAGCAATCAGCCCCAGCATTTT. Translating gives CASARVGTGGAGSNQPQHF.

The chain has TRBV7-9 and TRBJ2-4; TRBD1 is a possible D gene (5 bases). Deletions cut 1 base from V and 5 bases from J, with 12 bases between. CDR1 is SEHNR, CDR2 FQNEAQ, per germline (reference sequence). The CDR3 is made up of 15 amino acids. CDR3 protein: CASSLEAGIQNIQYF. The CDR3 DNA reads TGTGCCAGCAGCTTAGAGGCAGGGATCCAAAACATTCAGTACTTC.

The J gene is TRBJ2-1, the V gene TRBV6-1; D might be TRBD2 (6 bases). Germline-derived CDR1 and CDR2 are MNHNS and SASEGT. The CDR3 contains 11 residues. The V end lost 3 bases, the J end lost 13 bases, and 10 bases lay between the germline ends. CDR3 protein: CASSDERVQFF. Written as DNA, the CDR3 is TGTGCCAGCAGTGACGAGCGGGTACAGTTCTTC.

V gene TRBV27 combines with J gene TRBJ1-1; maybe TRBD1 (6 bases). The V end lost 5 bases, the J end lost 10 bases, and 20 bases lay between the germline ends. In germline, CDR1 is MNHEY, CDR2 SMNVEV (reference sequence). The length of the CDR3 is 14 residues. The CDR3 region is CASSPGGRGLGAFF. The DNA of the CDR3 is TGTGCCAGCAGTCCCGGGGGCAGGGGTTTGGGAGCTTTCTTT.

The chain recombines TRBV10-3 with TRBJ2-7; 8 bases map to TRBD1. Losses at the gene ends were 3 bases for V and 3 bases for J; bases not matched to a gene: 4. The CDR3 covers 14 residues. Germline V CDR1 and CDR2: ENHRY, SYGVKD. CDR3 DNA: TGTGCCATCAGTGACCCCGGACAGGGCTACGAGCAGTACTTC. This encodes CAISDPGQGYEQYF.

The V and J genes are TRBV7-2 and TRBJ1-1; 7 bases are shared with TRBD1. V lost 5 bases to trimming and J lost 7 bases; unmatched junction nucleotides: 10. The CDR3 has 14 amino acids. Germline values: CDR1 SGHTA, CDR2 FQGNSA. This CDR3 reads CASSVQGGLREAFF. CDR3 in DNA: TGTGCCAGCAGCGTCCAGGGGGGACTTCGTGAAGCTTTCTTT.

The chain recombines TRBV19 with TRBJ1-5; no firm D call. CDR1 LNHDA and CDR2 SQIVND come from the germline V gene (reference sequence). The CDR3 sequence is 13 residues long. Trimming shortened V by 7 bases and J by 0 bases, and 7 bases separated the two germline ends. CDR3 sequence reads: CASNPDSNQPQHF. The CDR3 coding sequence is TGTGCCAGTAACCCGGATAGCAATCAGCCCCAGCATTTT.

The chain combines TRBV5-1 with TRBJ2-3; 7 bases align to TRBD2. The germline V gene encodes CDR1 SGHRS and CDR2 YFSETQ. Unmatched junction bases numbered 7, after V lost 2 bases and J lost 1 base. There are 16 residues in the CDR3. This chain's CDR3 is CASSLGLADGTDTQYF. DNA for the CDR3: TGCGCCAGCAGCTTAGGCCTAGCGGACGGCACAGATACGCAGTATTTT.

The chain is built from TRBV2 and TRBJ1-5; the D is unclear. Germline lookup yields CDR1 SNHLY and CDR2 FYNNEI. The CDR3 covers 13 residues. Trimming stripped 8 bases from V and 0 bases from J, with 8 bases between. The CDR3: CASVYDSNQPQHF. For the CDR3, the DNA is TGTGCCAGCGTCTACGATAGCAATCAGCCCCAGCATTTT.

The sample holds a few counts of this clone. The chain carries TRBV6-5 and TRBJ1-1; D gene unclear. Germline values: CDR1 MNHEY, CDR2 SVGAGI. This CDR3 spans 13 amino acids. V lost 7 bases, J lost 8 bases, and 17 bases lay in between. The CDR3 protein is CASTAGPQGEAFF. CDR3 DNA sequence: TGTGCCAGCACCGCCGGTCCTCAAGGGGAAGCTTTCTTT.

The rearrangement joins TRBV3-1 (or the pseudogene TRBV3-2) to TRBJ2-7, with 12 bases identical to TRBD2. CDR1 LGHDT and CDR2 YNNKEL come from the germline V gene (reference sequence). The trim removed 6 bases at V and 3 bases at J, leaving 3 bases unmatched. The CDR3 length is 14 residues. The CDR3 DNA reads TGTGCCAGCAGACCGACTAGCGGGAGCTACGAGCAGTACTTC. It encodes CASRPTSGSYEQYF.

The V and J genes are TRBV2 and TRBJ2-1; D gene ambiguous. The CDR3 contains 14 residues. V was cut by 8 bases and J by 0 bases, with 11 bases left in between. The germline gives CDR1 SNHLY, CDR2 FYNNEI. The CDR3 protein is CASYRLDSYNEQFF. The CDR3 nucleotides read TGTGCCAGCTATAGACTGGACTCCTACAATGAGCAGTTCTTC.

The chain employs TRBV7-6 and TRBJ1-4, with TRBD1 as a possible D gene (5 bases). This CDR3 has 16 amino acids. Trimming took 3 bases from V and 8 from J, leaving 19 bases between them. The germline CDR1 and CDR2 sequences are SGHVS and FNYEAQ. The CDR3 coding sequence is TGTGCCAGCAGCTTGGGGCCCAGGCTTAGCGTGGAAAAACTGTTTTTT. Translating gives CASSLGPRLSVEKLFF.

The CDR3: CASSQERLPREQYF. The CDR3 DNA sequence: TGTGCCAGCAGCCAAGAACGATTACCCCGCGAGCAGTACTTC. The genes are TRBV3-1 (or the pseudogene TRBV3-2) and TRBJ2-7, with D hard to call. CDR1 is LGHDT, CDR2 YNNKEL, per germline (reference sequence). V was pared by 0 bases and J by 6 bases, with 12 bases between. The CDR3 is 14 residues long.

This clone was seen only once. J is TRBJ2-7 and V is TRBV18; TRBD1 aligns across 11 bases. CDR3 length: 14 amino acids. V was pared by 6 bases and J by 6 bases, with 7 bases of the junction left unmatched. CDR1 and CDR2 from the germline V gene are KGHSH and LQKENI. CDR3 amino acids: CASSTGTGGFEQYF. The DNA for the CDR3 is TGTGCCAGCTCGACCGGGACAGGGGGTTTCGAGCAGTACTTC. The variable domain in full, with the rest retrieved from reference TRBV18 and TRBJ2-7, is NAGVMQNPRHLVRRRGQEARLRCSPMKGHSHVYWYRQLPEEGLKFMVYLQKENIIDESGMPKERFSAEFPKEGPSILRIQQVVRGDSAAYFCASSTGTGGFEQYFGPGTRLTVT.

The chain joins TRBV12-5 to TRBJ2-5; TRBD2 matches 15 bases. The CDR3 covers 17 residues. CDR1 is LGHNT and CDR2 is FRNRAP in the germline V gene. Trimming cost V 7 bases and J 4 bases; bases outside gene matches: 10. The CDR3 nucleotides are TGTGCTAGTGCCCCCGGACTAGCGGGGGGGCTTGGAGAGACCCAGTACTTC. Its protein is CASAPGLAGGLGETQYF.

The chain links TRBV7-9 to TRBJ1-1; D is undetermined. The V gene lost 2 bases and the J gene lost 3 bases, with 13 bases spanning the gap. This CDR3 comprises 15 residues. Germline loops: CDR1 SEHNR, CDR2 FQNEAQ (reference sequence). CDR3: CASSLIGTGDTEAFF. Written as DNA, the CDR3 is TGTGCCAGCAGCTTAATAGGAACGGGTGACACTGAAGCTTTCTTT.

The rearrangement uses TRBV6-2 or TRBV6-3 and TRBJ2-7; tentative D call: TRBD1 (6 bases). The germline V gene has CDR1 MNHEY and CDR2 SVGEGT. Trimming cost V 5 bases and J 2 bases, with 13 bases left between them. The CDR3 is 14 amino acids. The CDR3 DNA follows: TGTGCCAGCAGTGCCCCGGGACATCCCTACGAGCAGTACTTC. Residues: CASSAPGHPYEQYF.

The chain recombines TRBV27 with TRBJ2-7; 7 bases are a match to TRBD2. J was trimmed by 3 bases and V by 7 bases; bases with no gene match: 6. The CDR3 is 13 residues long. Germline V CDR1 and CDR2: MNHEY, SMNVEV (reference sequence). The CDR3, as DNA: TGTGCCAGCACCCTGAGGGAGGGCTACGAGCAGTACTTC. Translated, it gives CASTLREGYEQYF.

This clone was counted a single time. The rearrangement uses TRBV6-5 and TRBJ2-4; D unclear. The CDR3 runs 13 residues. Germline values: CDR1 MNHEY, CDR2 SVGAGI. Trimming pared 8 bases from V and 0 bases from J, leaving 8 bases between. The CDR3 region has the DNA TGTGCCAGCCAGAGTCTAGCCAAAAACATTCAGTACTTC. It specifies CASQSLAKNIQYF.

The chain uses TRBV18 and TRBJ2-3; D gene ambiguous. This CDR3 is 13 amino acids long. V was cut by 6 bases and J by 0 bases, with 7 bases left in between. The germline gives CDR1 KGHSH, CDR2 LQKENI. In DNA, the CDR3 is TGTGCCAGCTCTGCCGACAGCACAGATACGCAGTATTTT. This gives the protein CASSADSTDTQYF.